These 10 T cell receptor beta chains were all obtained from the same sample, sequenced in a study of OX40 agonist ivuxolimab in advanced cancers. Repertoires were generated with immunoSEQ multiplex PCR, while TCRdb's copy carries only in-frame clones and drops some. The profile shows about 37,000 clones, about 90% of them singletons. The source material was CD4+ or CD8+ T cells sorted from blood, sampled in a trial of the OX40 agonist ivuxolimab. The receptors come from an adult with an advanced solid tumor such as melanoma, head and neck, liver or kidney cancer.

This clone was observed once. The J gene is TRBJ2-1, the V gene TRBV9; 11 nucleotides align to TRBD2. The germline gives CDR1 SGDLS, CDR2 YYNGEE. Losses at the gene ends were 4 bases for V and 6 bases for J; bases not matched to a gene: 12. CDR3 length equals 17 residues. The CDR3 DNA follows: TGTGCCAGCAGCCCTAGGCGTAGCGGGGGGGCTCTCAATGAGCAGTTCTTC. Residues: CASSPRRSGGALNEQFF.

V and J are TRBV27 and TRBJ2-7, with TRBD2 identical over 9 bases. The J segment lost 3 bases and the V segment lost 4 bases, leaving 4 bases of the junction unmatched. CDR3 length: 14 amino acids. Germline V gene sequence: CDR1 MNHEY, CDR2 SMNVEV (reference sequence). The CDR3: CASSYIAGDYEQYF. CDR3 bases: TGTGCCAGCAGTTATATAGCGGGGGACTACGAGCAGTACTTC.

With regard to this clone: At one end the junction does not follow the germline gene, possibly because of a read error. The V call is TRBV7-9, the J call TRBJ2-7; TRBD2 is a possible D gene (5 bases). This CDR3 comprises 14 residues. CDR1 is SEHNR, CDR2 FQNEAQ, per germline (reference sequence). For the CDR3, the DNA is TGTGCCAGCAGCCTAGCTAGGGATTCCTACGAGCAGTACTTC. Translation gives CASSLARDSYEQYF.

V is TRBV4-3 and J is TRBJ2-1, with no clear D. CDR3 length: 15 residues. Trimming cost V 5 bases and J 7 bases, with 18 bases left between them. CDR1 and CDR2 (germline): LGHNA, YSLEER. The CDR3 DNA follows: TGCGCCAGCAGCAACGCCGTCTCCCCTCGGAATGAGCAGTTCTTC. Encoded protein: CASSNAVSPRNEQFF.

The V and J genes are TRBV7-9 and TRBJ2-3; a possible D gene is TRBD2 (6 bases). The CDR3 loop spans 14 amino acids. CDR1 and CDR2 from the germline V gene are SEHNR and FQNEAQ (reference sequence). The V and J ends lost 4 bases and 4 bases respectively, with 12 bases between them. The CDR3 loop is CASSSGTSPDTQYF. The DNA of the CDR3 is TGTGCCAGCAGCTCCGGGACTTCTCCAGATACGCAGTATTTT.

The J gene is TRBJ1-1, the V gene TRBV4-1, with D hard to call. The V end lost 3 bases, the J end lost 8 bases, and 13 bases lay between the germline ends. This CDR3 region has 13 residues. Germline V gives CDR1 MGHRA, CDR2 YSYEKL. The CDR3 spells CASSQEPVAEAFF. CDR3 bases: TGCGCCAGCAGCCAGGAACCGGTAGCCGAAGCTTTCTTT.

The chain employs TRBV19 and TRBJ1-1, with 8 bases fitting TRBD1. This CDR3 is built from 15 residues. Unmatched junction bases numbered 15, after V lost 10 bases and J lost 5 bases. The V gene's germline CDR1 is LNHDA and CDR2 SQIVND (reference sequence). The CDR3 loop is CATERGRGLETEAFF. The CDR3 DNA follows: TGTGCCACGGAGAGGGGCAGGGGGCTAGAGACTGAAGCTTTCTTT. Looking up the rest from reference TRBV19 and TRBJ1-1 gives the full variable domain: DGGITQSPKYLFRKEGQNVTLSCEQNLNHDAMYWYRQDPGQGLRLIYYSQIVNDFQKGDIAEGYSVSREKKESFPLTVTSAQKNPTAFYLCATERGRGLETEAFFGQGTRLTVV.

The chain is built from TRBV2 and TRBJ2-7, with D perhaps TRBD1 (6 bases). The CDR3 runs to 15 residues. The V gene lost 2 bases and the J gene lost 2 bases, with 13 bases spanning the gap. Germline values: CDR1 SNHLY, CDR2 FYNNEI. DNA of the CDR3: TGTGCCAGCAGTGAATTTGGACAGAAAACCTACGAGCAGTACTTC. It is translated as CASSEFGQKTYEQYF.

A single count supports this clone. The J gene is TRBJ2-1, the V gene TRBV27; TRBD1 matches at 10 bases. The CDR3 runs to 12 residues. The V segment lost 4 bases and the J segment 10 bases; nucleotides outside the gene matches: 1. The germline CDR1 and CDR2 sequences are MNHEY and SMNVEV (reference sequence). DNA of the CDR3: TGTGCCAGCAGTTGGACAGGGGGGGAGCAGTTCTTC. This translates into CASSWTGGEQFF.

This clone appeared a few times. The chain uses TRBV2 and TRBJ1-2; D perhaps matches TRBD1 (6 bases). The CDR3 sequence is 14 residues long. V shed 2 bases and J shed 3 bases, with 10 bases lying between them. CDR1 is SNHLY and CDR2 is FYNNEI in the germline V gene. CDR3 nucleotides: TGTGCCAGCAGTGAACCCACAGGGTACTATGGCTACACCTTC. Its protein is CASSEPTGYYGYTF.